This TCR beta chain was found in a study of cytomegalovirus exposure and HLA in healthy donors. Primers: 60 Vbeta forward and 13 Jbeta reverse. Libraries were prepared by immunoSEQ multiplex PCR; TCRdb keeps only in-frame clonotypes and omits some of them. The table lists about 110,000 clones, around 80% of them singletons. Broader study findings: In a later analysis, HLA-associated TCR beta chains were more clonally expanded than equally common others.

The CDR3 spans 14 residues. J was trimmed by 6 bases and V by 1 base; bases with no gene match: 5. CDR1 SGDLS and CDR2 YYNGEE come from the germline V gene. The study sampled nominally healthy donors, though unrecorded immune exposures were likely. Of note for this clone: Its antigen remains unidentified.

The sequenced sample consisted of PBMCs. This TCR derives from a man between 25 and 39 years old in good health and CMV-seropositive. The V and J genes are TRBV9 and TRBJ2-3; 7 bases agree with TRBD2. The CDR3 bases are TGTGCCAGCAGCGTACGGGGGGAAAGGGATACGCAGTATTTT. Protein: CASSVRGERDTQYF. Full variable domain (remainder filled in from reference TRBV9 and TRBJ2-3): DSGVTQTPKHLITATGQRVTLRCSPRSGDLSVYWYQQSLDQGLQFLIQYYNGEERAKGNILERFSAQQFPDLHSELNLSSLELGDSALYFCASSVRGERDTQYFGPGTRLTVL.